Listed below are T cell receptor beta chains from one sample, sequenced in a study of blood T cell repertoires in COVID-19. Measured with immunoSEQ multiplex PCR; TCRdb has only the in-frame clones, and not every one. The table lists under 250,000 clones, approximately 85% of them singletons, with approximately 9.6% in the top ten. Sequenced: PBMCs or T cells enriched from blood (not recorded which). The receptors shown here come from a woman aged 45-60 years with acute COVID-19. Each CDR3 is given without its conserved first and last residue. The D gene is left open where the match is weak.

CDR3 protein	J gene	V gene	D gene
ASSLVGPRSGIYEQY	TRBJ2-7	TRBV11-2	NA
ASSLARRTSGSNEQF	TRBJ2-1	TRBV7-2	TRBD2
ASSLEEGRMNTEAF	TRBJ1-1	TRBV5-1	NA
ASSGRAGGNQPQH	TRBJ1-5	TRBV2	NA
ASSEYKGAAYGYT	TRBJ1-2	TRBV25-1	NA
ASADRGNYGYT	TRBJ1-2	TRBV30	TRBD1
ASSLPGQSYGYT	TRBJ1-2	TRBV5-1	TRBD1
ASSLGLLAGVNEQF	TRBJ2-1	TRBV7-2	TRBD2
ASSLRQGSNEKLF	TRBJ1-4	TRBV5-1	TRBD1
ASRSSGFSSGANVLT	TRBJ2-6	TRBV19	TRBD2
ASSLARDSLSYEQY	TRBJ2-7	TRBV7-9	NA
ASSQDEQGNYGYT	TRBJ1-2	TRBV4-3	TRBD1
ASSGDRDTGELF	TRBJ2-2	TRBV7-3	TRBD1
ASSRDRGRGNQPQH	TRBJ1-5	TRBV2	TRBD1
ASSDSRKENTEAF	TRBJ1-1	TRBV6-4	NA
ASSPDRGGNEKLF	TRBJ1-4	TRBV18	TRBD1
ASSPDRGRGNTIY	TRBJ1-3	TRBV3-1/TRBV3-2	TRBD1
ASSQGALGQPQH	TRBJ1-5	TRBV3-1/TRBV3-2	NA
ASSQAVGAANSPLH	TRBJ1-6	TRBV4-2	NA
ASSSGQYTEAF	TRBJ1-1	TRBV7-3	NA
ASSLGQRNTEAF	TRBJ1-1	TRBV7-9	NA
ASSLARRGALFLTDTQY	TRBJ2-3	TRBV27	TRBD2
SVDRQAYNYGYT	TRBJ1-2	TRBV29-1	NA
ASSLVQGSQPQH	TRBJ1-5	TRBV28	NA
ASSLAGGYGYT	TRBJ1-2	TRBV12-3/TRBV12-4	TRBD1
AWNRGTQETQY	TRBJ2-5	TRBV30	TRBD1
ASSLALGRGSPLH	TRBJ1-6	TRBV7-2	NA
ASSLLSGSRNEQF	TRBJ2-1	TRBV7-3	NA
ASRLAGGGAHNEQF	TRBJ2-1	TRBV5-1	TRBD2
AISAGTRGTGELF	TRBJ2-2	TRBV10-3	NA
ASSYSQSNEKLF	TRBJ1-4	TRBV6-5	NA
ASSYGLAGEIETQY	TRBJ2-5	TRBV5-1	TRBD2
ASTQGETQY	TRBJ2-5	TRBV12-3/TRBV12-4	NA
ASSKTPSSYNEQF	TRBJ2-1	TRBV5-4	NA
ASSLFSGGPYYNEQF	TRBJ2-1	TRBV11-3	TRBD2